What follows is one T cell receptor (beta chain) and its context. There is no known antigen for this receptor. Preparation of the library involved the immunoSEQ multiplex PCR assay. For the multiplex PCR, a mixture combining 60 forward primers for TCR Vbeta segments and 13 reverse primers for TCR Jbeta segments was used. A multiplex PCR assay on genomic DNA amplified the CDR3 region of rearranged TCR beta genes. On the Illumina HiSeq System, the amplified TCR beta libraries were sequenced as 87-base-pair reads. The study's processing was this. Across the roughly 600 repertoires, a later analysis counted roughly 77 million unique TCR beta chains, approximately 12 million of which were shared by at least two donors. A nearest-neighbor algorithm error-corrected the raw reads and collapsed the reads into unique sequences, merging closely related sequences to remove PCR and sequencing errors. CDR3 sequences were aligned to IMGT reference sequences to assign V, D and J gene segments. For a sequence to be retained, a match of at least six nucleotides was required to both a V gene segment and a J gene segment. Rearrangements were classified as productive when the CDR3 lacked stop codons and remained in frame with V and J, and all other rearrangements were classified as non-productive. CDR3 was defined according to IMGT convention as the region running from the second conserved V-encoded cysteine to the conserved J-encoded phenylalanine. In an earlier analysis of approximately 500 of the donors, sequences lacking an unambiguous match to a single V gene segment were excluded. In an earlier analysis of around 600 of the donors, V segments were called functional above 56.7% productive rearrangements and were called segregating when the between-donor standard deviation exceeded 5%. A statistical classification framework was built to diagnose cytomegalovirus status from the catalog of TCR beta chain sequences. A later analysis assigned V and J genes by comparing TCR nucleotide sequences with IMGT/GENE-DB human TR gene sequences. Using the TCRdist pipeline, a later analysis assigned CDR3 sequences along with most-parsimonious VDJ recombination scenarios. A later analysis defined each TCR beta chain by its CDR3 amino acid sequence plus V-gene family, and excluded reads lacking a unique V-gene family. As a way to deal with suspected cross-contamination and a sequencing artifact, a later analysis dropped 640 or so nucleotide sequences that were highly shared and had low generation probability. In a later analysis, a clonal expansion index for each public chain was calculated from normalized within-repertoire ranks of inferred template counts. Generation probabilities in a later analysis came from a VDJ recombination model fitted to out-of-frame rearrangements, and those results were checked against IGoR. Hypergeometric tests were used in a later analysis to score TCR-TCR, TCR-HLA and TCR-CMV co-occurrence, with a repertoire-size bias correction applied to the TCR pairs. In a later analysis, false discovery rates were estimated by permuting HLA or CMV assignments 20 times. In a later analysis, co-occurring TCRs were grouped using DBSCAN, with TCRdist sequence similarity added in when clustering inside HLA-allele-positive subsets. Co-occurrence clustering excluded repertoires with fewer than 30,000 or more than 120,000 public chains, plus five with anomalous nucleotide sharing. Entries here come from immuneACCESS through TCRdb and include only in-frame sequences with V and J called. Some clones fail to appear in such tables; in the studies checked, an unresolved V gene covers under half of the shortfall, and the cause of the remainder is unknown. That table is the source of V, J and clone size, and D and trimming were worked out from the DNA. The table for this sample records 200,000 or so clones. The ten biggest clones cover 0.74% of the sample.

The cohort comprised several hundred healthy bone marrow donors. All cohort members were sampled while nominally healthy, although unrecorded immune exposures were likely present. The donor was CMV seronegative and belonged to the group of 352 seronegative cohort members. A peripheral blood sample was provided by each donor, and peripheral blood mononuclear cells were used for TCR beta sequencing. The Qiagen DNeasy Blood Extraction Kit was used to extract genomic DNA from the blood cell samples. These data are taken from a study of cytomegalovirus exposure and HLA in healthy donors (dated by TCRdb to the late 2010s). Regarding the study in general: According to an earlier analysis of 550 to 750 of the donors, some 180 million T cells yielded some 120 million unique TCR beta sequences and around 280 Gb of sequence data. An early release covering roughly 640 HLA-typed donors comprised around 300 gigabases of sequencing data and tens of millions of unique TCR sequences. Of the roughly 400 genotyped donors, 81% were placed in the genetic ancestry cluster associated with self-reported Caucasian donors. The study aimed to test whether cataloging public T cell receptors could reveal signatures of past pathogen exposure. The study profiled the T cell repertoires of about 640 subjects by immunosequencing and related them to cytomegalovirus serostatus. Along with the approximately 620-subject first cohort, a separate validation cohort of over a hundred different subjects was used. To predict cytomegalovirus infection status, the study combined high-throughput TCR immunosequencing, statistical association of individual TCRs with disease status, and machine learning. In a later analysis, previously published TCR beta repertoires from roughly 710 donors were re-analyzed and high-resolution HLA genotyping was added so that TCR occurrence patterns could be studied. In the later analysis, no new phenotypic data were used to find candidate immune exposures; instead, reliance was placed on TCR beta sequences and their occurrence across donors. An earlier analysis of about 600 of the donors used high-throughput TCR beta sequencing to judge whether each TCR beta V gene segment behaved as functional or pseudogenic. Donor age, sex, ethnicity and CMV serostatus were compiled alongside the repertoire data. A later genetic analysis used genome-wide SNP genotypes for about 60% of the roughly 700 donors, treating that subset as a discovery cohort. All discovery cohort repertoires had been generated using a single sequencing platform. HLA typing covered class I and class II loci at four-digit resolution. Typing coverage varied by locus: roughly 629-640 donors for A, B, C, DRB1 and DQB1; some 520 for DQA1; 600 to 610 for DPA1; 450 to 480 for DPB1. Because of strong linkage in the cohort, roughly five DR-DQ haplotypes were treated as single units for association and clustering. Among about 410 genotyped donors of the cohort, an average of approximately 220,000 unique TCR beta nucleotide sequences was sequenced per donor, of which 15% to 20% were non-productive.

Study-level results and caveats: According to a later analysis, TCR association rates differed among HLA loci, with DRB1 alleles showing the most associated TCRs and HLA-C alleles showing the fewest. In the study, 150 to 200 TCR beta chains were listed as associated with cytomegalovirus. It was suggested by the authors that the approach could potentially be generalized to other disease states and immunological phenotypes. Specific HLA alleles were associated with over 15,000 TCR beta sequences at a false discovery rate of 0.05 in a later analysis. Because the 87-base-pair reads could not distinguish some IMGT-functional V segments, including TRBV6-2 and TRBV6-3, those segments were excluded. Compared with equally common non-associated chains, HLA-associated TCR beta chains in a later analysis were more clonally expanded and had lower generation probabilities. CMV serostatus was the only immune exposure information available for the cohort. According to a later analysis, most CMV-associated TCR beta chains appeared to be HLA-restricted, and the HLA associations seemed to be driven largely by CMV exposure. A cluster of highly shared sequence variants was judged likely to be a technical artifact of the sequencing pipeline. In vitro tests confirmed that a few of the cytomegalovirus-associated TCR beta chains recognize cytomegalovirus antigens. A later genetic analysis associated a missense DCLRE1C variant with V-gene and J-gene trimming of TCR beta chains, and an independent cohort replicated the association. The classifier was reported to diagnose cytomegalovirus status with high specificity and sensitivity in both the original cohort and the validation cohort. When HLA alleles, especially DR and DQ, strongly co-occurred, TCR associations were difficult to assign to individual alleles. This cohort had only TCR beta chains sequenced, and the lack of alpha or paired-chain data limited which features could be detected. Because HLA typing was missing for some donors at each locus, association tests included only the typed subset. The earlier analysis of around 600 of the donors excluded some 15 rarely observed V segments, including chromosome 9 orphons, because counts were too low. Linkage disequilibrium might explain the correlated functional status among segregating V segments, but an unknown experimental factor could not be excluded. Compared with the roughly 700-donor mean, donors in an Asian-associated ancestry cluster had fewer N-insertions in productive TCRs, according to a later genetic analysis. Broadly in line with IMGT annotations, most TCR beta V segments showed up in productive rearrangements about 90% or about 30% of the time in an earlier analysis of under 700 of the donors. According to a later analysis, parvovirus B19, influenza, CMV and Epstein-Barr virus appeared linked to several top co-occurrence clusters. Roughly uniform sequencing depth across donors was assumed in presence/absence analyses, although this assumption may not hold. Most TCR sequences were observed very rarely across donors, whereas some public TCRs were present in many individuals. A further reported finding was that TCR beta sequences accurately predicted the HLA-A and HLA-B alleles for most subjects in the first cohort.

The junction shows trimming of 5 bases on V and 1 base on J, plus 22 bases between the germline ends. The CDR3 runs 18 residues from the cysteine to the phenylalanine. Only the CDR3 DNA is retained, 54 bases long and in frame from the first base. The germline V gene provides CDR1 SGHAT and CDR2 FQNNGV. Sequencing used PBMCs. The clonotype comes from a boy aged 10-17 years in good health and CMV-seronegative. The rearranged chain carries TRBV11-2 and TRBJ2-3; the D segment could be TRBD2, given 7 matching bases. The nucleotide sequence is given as TGTGCCAGCAGCCCTCGCGGAGGGGGGGGCCTTGGCACAGATACGCAGTATTTT. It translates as CASSPRGGGGLGTDTQYF.